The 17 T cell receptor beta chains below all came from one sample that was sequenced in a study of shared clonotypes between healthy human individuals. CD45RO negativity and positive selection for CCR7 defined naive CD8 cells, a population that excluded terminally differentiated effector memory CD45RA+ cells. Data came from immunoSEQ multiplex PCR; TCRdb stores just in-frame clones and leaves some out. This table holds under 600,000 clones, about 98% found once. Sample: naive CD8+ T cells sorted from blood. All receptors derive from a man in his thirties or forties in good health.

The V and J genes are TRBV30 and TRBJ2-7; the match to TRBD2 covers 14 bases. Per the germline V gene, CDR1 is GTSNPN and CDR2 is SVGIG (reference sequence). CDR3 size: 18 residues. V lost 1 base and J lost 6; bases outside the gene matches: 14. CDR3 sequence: CAWSDSGTSGSMLSEQYF. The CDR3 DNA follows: TGTGCCTGGAGTGACTCCGGGACTAGCGGGAGTATGCTAAGCGAGCAGTACTTC. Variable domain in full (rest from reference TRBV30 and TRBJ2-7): SQTIHQWPATLVQPVGSPLSLECTVEGTSNPNLYWYRQAAGRGLQLLFYSVGIGQISSEVPQNLSASRPQDRQFILSSKKLLLSDSGFYLCAWSDSGTSGSMLSEQYFGPGTRLTVT.

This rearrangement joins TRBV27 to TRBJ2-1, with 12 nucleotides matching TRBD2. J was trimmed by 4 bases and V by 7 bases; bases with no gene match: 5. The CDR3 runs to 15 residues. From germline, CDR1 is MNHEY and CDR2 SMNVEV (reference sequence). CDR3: CASTAGTSGYNEQFF. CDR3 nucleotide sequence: TGTGCCAGCACCGCCGGGACTAGCGGGTACAATGAGCAGTTCTTC.

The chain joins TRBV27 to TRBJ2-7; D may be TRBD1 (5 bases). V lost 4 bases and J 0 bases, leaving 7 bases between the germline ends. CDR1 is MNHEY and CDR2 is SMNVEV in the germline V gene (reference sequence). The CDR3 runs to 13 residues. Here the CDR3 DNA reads TGTGCCAGCAGTTGGGGCGGCTCCTACGAGCAGTACTTC. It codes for CASSWGGSYEQYF.

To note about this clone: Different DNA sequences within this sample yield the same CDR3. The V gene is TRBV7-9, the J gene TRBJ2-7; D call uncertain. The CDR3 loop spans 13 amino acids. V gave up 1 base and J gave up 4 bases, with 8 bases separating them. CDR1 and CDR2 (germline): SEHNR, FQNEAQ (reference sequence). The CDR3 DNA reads TGTGCCAGCAGCTTAGACTCCTCGTACGAGCAGTACTTC. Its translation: CASSLDSSYEQYF.

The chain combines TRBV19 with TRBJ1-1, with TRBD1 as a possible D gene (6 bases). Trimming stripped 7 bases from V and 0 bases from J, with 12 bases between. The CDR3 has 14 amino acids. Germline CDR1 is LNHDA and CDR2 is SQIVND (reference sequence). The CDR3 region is CASTPDSMNTEAFF. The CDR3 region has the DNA TGTGCCAGTACGCCGGACAGCATGAACACTGAAGCTTTCTTT.

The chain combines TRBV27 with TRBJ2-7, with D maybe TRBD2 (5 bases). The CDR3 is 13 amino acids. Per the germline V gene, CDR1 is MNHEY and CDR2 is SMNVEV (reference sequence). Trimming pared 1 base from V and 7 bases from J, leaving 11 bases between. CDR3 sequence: CASSLLTREEQYF. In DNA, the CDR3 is TGTGCCAGCAGTTTATTGACAAGGGAGGAGCAGTACTTC.

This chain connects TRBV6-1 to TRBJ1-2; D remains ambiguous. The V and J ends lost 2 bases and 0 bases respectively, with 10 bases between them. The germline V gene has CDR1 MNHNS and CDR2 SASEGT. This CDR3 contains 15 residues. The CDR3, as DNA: TGTGCCAGCAGTGAATTCGTGGTAGCTAACTATGGCTACACCTTC. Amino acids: CASSEFVVANYGYTF.

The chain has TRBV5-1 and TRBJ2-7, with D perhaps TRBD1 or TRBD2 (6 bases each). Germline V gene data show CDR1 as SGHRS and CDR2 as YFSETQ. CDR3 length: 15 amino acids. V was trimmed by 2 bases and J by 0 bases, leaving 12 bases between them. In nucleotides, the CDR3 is TGCGCCAGCAGCTTCCGGGGGCCACCCTCCTACGAGCAGTACTTC. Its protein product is CASSFRGPPSYEQYF.

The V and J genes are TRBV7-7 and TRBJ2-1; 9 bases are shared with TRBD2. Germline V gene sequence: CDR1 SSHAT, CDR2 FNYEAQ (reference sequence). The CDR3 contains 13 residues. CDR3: CATSSGINNEQFF. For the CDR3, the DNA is TGTGCTACGTCTAGCGGGATTAACAATGAGCAGTTCTTC.

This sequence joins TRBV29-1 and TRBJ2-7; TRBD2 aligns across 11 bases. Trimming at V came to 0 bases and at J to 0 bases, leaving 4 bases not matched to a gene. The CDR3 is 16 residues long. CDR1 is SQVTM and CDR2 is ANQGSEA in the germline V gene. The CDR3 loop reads CSVEDRLAGGSYEQYF. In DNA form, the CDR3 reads TGCAGCGTTGAAGATCGCCTAGCGGGAGGCTCCTACGAGCAGTACTTC.

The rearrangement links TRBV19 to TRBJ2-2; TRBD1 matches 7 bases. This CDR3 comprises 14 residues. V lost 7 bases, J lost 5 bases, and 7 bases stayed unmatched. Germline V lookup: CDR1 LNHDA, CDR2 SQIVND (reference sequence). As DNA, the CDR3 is TGTGCCAGTAATCCCGGGACAGTTACCGGGGAGCTGTTTTTT. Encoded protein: CASNPGTVTGELFF.

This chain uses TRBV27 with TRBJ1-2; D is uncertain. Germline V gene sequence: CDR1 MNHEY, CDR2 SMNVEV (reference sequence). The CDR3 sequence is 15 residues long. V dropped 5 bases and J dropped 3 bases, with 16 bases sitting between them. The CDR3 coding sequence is TGTGCCAGCAGTCTGACCGCGGGCGGTGACTATGGCTACACCTTC. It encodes CASSLTAGGDYGYTF.

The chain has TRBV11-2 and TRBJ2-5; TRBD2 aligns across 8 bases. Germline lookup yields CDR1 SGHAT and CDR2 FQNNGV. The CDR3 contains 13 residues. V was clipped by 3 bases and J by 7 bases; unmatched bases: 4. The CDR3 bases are TGTGCCAGCAGCTTGGGTGCGGGGGGGACCCAGTACTTC. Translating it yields CASSLGAGGTQYF.

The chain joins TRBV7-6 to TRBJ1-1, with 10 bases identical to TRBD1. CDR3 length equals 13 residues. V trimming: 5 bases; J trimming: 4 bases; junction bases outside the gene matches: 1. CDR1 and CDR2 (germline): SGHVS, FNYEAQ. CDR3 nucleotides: TGTGCCAGCAGCCGGGACAGGGGCACTGAAGCTTTCTTT. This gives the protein CASSRDRGTEAFF. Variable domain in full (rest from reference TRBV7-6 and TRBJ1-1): GAGVSQSPRYKVTKRGQDVALRCDPISGHVSLYWYRQALGQGPEFLTYFNYEAQQDKSGLPNDRFSAERPEGSISTLTIQRTEQRDSAMYRCASSRDRGTEAFFGQGTRLTVV.

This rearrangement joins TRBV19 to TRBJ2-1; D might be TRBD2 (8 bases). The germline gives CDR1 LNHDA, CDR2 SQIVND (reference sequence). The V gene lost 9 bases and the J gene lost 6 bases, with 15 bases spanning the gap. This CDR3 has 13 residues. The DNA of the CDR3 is TGTGCCAGCGGGACTAGGGGGCCCAATGAGCAGTTCTTC. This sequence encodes CASGTRGPNEQFF.

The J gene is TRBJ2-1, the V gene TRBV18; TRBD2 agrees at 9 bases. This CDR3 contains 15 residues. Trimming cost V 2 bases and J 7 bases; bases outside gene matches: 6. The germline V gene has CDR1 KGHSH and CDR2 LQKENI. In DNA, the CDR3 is TGTGCCAGCTCACCAGGACTAGCGTTAGTGAATGAGCAGTTCTTC. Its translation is CASSPGLALVNEQFF.

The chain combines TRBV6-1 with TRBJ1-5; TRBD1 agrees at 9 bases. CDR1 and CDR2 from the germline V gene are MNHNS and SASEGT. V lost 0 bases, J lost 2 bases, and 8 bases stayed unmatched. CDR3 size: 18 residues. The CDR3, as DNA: TGTGCCAGCAGTGAAGCGAACAGGGGGCGCGGAGGCAATCAGCCCCAGCATTTT. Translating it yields CASSEANRGRGGNQPQHF.